The 30 T cell receptor beta chains below were found in one sample sequenced in a study of blood T cell repertoires in COVID-19. Sequenced by immunoSEQ multiplex PCR; TCRdb stores in-frame clones only, minus some. The profile covers around 230,000 clones, with roughly 80% appearing a single time and around 9.9% taken by the ten largest. The sample comprised peripheral blood. Source of these receptors: a woman of 80 years or more with acute or convalescent COVID-19.

The V call is TRBV18, the J call TRBJ1-2; 7 bases match TRBD1. With V trimmed by 5 bases and J by 3 bases, 3 bases remained unmatched. CDR3 length: 13 amino acids. CDR1 KGHSH and CDR2 LQKENI come from the germline V gene. This CDR3 reads CASSEGADYGYTF. The DNA for the CDR3 is TGTGCCAGCTCAGAGGGGGCAGACTATGGCTACACCTTC.

This chain uses TRBV5-1 with TRBJ2-5; 14 nucleotides agree with TRBD2. Germline values: CDR1 SGHRS, CDR2 YFSETQ. This CDR3 is 18 amino acids long. After removal of 4 bases from V and 1 base from J, the junction contained 9 bases not matched to a gene. CDR3 protein: CASSPRGTSGGVQETQYF. The CDR3, as DNA: TGCGCCAGCAGCCCCCGCGGGACTAGCGGGGGCGTCCAAGAGACCCAGTACTTC.

The chain carries TRBV3-1 (or the pseudogene TRBV3-2) and TRBJ1-2, with D uncertain. Germline V gene data show CDR1 as LGHDT and CDR2 as YNNKEL (reference sequence). The CDR3 has 13 residues. With 0 bases removed from V and 8 bases from J, the gap between germline ends came to 10 bases. In DNA, the CDR3 is TGTGCCAGCAGCCAAGAGCCGGGTCGGGGCTACACCTTC. Its protein is CASSQEPGRGYTF.

This chain joins TRBV24-1 and TRBJ1-5; maybe TRBD1 (6 bases). V gave up 3 bases and J gave up 6 bases, with 8 bases separating them. The CDR3 covers 13 residues. Germline assignment: CDR1 KGHDR and CDR2 SFDVKD. For the CDR3, the DNA is TGTGCCACCAGTGATCTCAGGGGTCAGCCCCAGCATTTT. Translated, it gives CATSDLRGQPQHF.

CDR3 nucleotides: TGTGCCAGCAGTTTAGGTGGGGAGATAAGCAATCAGCCCCAGCATTTT. This gives the protein CASSLGGEISNQPQHF. V usage is TRBV27 and J usage is TRBJ1-5; D not resolved. Germline loops: CDR1 MNHEY, CDR2 SMNVEV (reference sequence). With 2 bases removed from V and 1 base from J, the gap between germline ends came to 12 bases. This CDR3 has 16 amino acids.

The genes are TRBV28 and TRBJ1-1; TRBD1 aligns across 7 bases. Germline-derived CDR1 and CDR2 are MDHEN and SYDVKM. V lost 8 bases and J lost 10; bases outside the gene matches: 7. The CDR3 sequence is 11 residues long. The CDR3: CASGPNRGAFF. The DNA of the CDR3 is TGTGCCAGCGGACCTAACAGGGGAGCTTTCTTT.

The chain uses TRBV2 and TRBJ1-2, with D hard to call. V gave up 5 bases and J gave up 6 bases, with 13 bases separating them. The CDR3 consists of 13 residues. CDR1 is SNHLY and CDR2 is FYNNEI in the germline V gene. The CDR3 nucleotides are TGTGCCAGCAGTCAGCTTGACATAAATGGCTACACCTTC. Encoded protein: CASSQLDINGYTF.

This chain joins TRBV2 and TRBJ1-4, with 9 bases aligning to TRBD1. With 5 bases clipped from V and 0 bases from J, the junction kept 1 base outside the gene matches. CDR3 size: 15 residues. The germline V gene encodes CDR1 SNHLY and CDR2 FYNNEI. CDR3 coding DNA: TGTGCCAGCAGTCGGGACAGGGCAACTAATGAAAAACTGTTTTTT. As protein: CASSRDRATNEKLFF.

A single count supports this clone. V usage is TRBV5-4 and J usage is TRBJ1-4; tentative D call: TRBD1 (6 bases). The germline V and J ends were trimmed by 4 bases and 0 bases, with 7 bases remaining between them. In germline, CDR1 is SGHNT, CDR2 YYREEE (reference sequence). This CDR3 has 14 amino acids. CDR3 protein: CASSRQATNEKLFF. DNA of the CDR3: TGTGCCAGCAGCCGACAGGCAACTAATGAAAAACTGTTTTTT.

A single count supports this clone. The chain joins TRBV4-2 to TRBJ1-6; 7 bases align to TRBD1. Germline V gene sequence: CDR1 LGHNA, CDR2 YNFKEQ. V lost 3 bases to trimming and J lost 7 bases; unmatched junction nucleotides: 6. This CDR3 has 15 amino acids. The CDR3 DNA reads TGTGCCAGCAGCCAGGTACAGGGGTCAAATTCACCCCTCCACTTT. The encoded protein is CASSQVQGSNSPLHF.

This clone was found a few times. The chain uses TRBV5-1 and TRBJ1-1; 7 bases map to TRBD1. The germline V gene has CDR1 SGHRS and CDR2 YFSETQ. Trimming cost V 3 bases and J 0 bases; bases outside gene matches: 2. The CDR3 covers 14 residues. The CDR3: CASSYRGMNTEAFF. The CDR3 DNA reads as TGCGCCAGCAGCTACAGGGGAATGAACACTGAAGCTTTCTTT.

The rearrangement joins TRBV10-3 to TRBJ2-7; D is perhaps TRBD1 (5 bases). Trimming removed 5 bases from V and 3 bases from J, with 11 bases in between. Germline CDR1 and CDR2: ENHRY and SYGVKD. The CDR3 contains 13 residues. CDR3 protein: CAISSTENYEQYF. The CDR3 coding sequence is TGTGCCATCAGTTCGACAGAGAACTACGAGCAGTACTTC.

The CDR3 DNA follows: TGCGCCAGCAGCTTGGCAGGGGTGAGCTCCTATAATTCACCCCTCCACTTT. Protein: CASSLAGVSSYNSPLHF. This chain links TRBV5-1 with TRBJ1-6; possibly TRBD1 for D (6 bases). The V end lost 0 bases, the J end lost 0 bases, and 10 bases lay between the germline ends. CDR1 is SGHRS, CDR2 YFSETQ, per germline. This CDR3 spans 17 amino acids.

This rearrangement joins TRBV19 to TRBJ2-5; the D gene is possibly TRBD1 (5 bases). V gave up 4 bases and J gave up 5 bases, with 11 bases separating them. The germline V gene encodes CDR1 LNHDA and CDR2 SQIVND (reference sequence). This CDR3 has 13 residues. In DNA form, the CDR3 reads TGTGCCAGTAGTAGGGGCCCAGGGGAGACCCAGTACTTC. This codes for CASSRGPGETQYF.

This chain connects TRBV9 to TRBJ1-3; 7 nucleotides match TRBD1. The CDR3 is made up of 15 amino acids. Germline lookup yields CDR1 SGDLS and CDR2 YYNGEE. Losses at the gene ends were 0 bases for V and 2 bases for J; bases not matched to a gene: 2. As DNA, the CDR3 is TGTGCCAGCAGCGTAGAGGGGGCGCCTGGAAACACCATATATTTT. Translated: CASSVEGAPGNTIYF.

The J gene is TRBJ2-5, the V gene TRBV30; 7 bases align to TRBD1. The CDR3 has 19 residues. Losses at the gene ends were 7 bases for V and 4 bases for J; bases not matched to a gene: 27. Germline V gene lookup returns CDR1 GTSNPN and CDR2 SVGIG (reference sequence). CDR3 residues: CASLPWARGSRPAAETQYF. In DNA, the CDR3 is TGTGCCTCCTTACCATGGGCCAGGGGGTCTAGACCGGCTGCAGAGACCCAGTACTTC.

J is TRBJ2-6 and V is TRBV19; 11 nucleotides align to TRBD1. The CDR3 sequence is 18 residues long. The germline gives CDR1 LNHDA, CDR2 SQIVND (reference sequence). With V trimmed by 4 bases and J by 2 bases, 7 bases remained unmatched. The CDR3 loop is CASSSRTGGLTGANVLTF. The CDR3 nucleotides are TGTGCCAGTAGTAGTCGGACAGGGGGCTTGACTGGGGCCAACGTCCTGACTTTC. The complete variable domain, with remaining parts taken from reference TRBV19 and TRBJ2-6, reads DGGITQSPKYLFRKEGQNVTLSCEQNLNHDAMYWYRQDPGQGLRLIYYSQIVNDFQKGDIAEGYSVSREKKESFPLTVTSAQKNPTAFYLCASSSRTGGLTGANVLTFGAGSRLTVL.

In its sample, this clone was seen a few times. The V gene is TRBV2, the J gene TRBJ1-2, with 8 positions matching TRBD1. CDR3 length equals 14 residues. CDR1 and CDR2 (germline): SNHLY, FYNNEI. J was trimmed by 6 bases and V by 6 bases; bases with no gene match: 9. CDR3 loop: CASSLDRGWNGYTF. CDR3 DNA sequence: TGTGCCAGCAGCCTTGACAGGGGATGGAATGGCTACACCTTC.

The chain employs TRBV2 and TRBJ1-3, with 7 bases identical to TRBD1. V was pared by 5 bases and J by 16 bases, with 11 bases of the junction left unmatched. The CDR3 spans 12 residues. Germline values: CDR1 SNHLY, CDR2 FYNNEI. The CDR3 spells CASSRRQGPKYF. Written as DNA, the CDR3 is TGTGCCAGCAGTCGAAGACAGGGACCAAAGTATTTT.

V gene TRBV6-6 combines with J gene TRBJ1-5; 10 nucleotides match TRBD1. Germline V gives CDR1 MNHNY, CDR2 SVGAGI (reference sequence). Trimming at V came to 6 bases and at J to 7 bases, leaving 6 bases not matched to a gene. The CDR3 is made up of 14 amino acids. The CDR3, as DNA: TGTGCCAGCAGACCCGGGACAGGGGCGCAGCCCCAGCATTTT. Protein sequence: CASRPGTGAQPQHF.

The chain is built from TRBV18 and TRBJ2-5; 8 bases match TRBD1. The CDR3 consists of 14 residues. The V gene's germline CDR1 is KGHSH and CDR2 LQKENI. The V gene end was trimmed by 3 bases and the J gene end by 3 bases; junction bases not matched to a gene: 3. DNA of the CDR3: TGTGCCAGCTCACCGGACAGGGCGAAAGAGACCCAGTACTTC. It encodes CASSPDRAKETQYF.

The rearrangement uses TRBV28 and TRBJ1-3; 7 bases match TRBD1. From germline, CDR1 is MDHEN and CDR2 SYDVKM. V lost 5 bases to trimming and J lost 6 bases; unmatched junction nucleotides: 22. The CDR3 totals 19 residues. CDR3 nucleotide sequence: TGTGCCAGCAGTGGGGCCTCGACAGGGTGGCAATTTAGTGAAAACACCATATATTTT. Translated: CASSGASTGWQFSENTIYF.

The V call is TRBV5-4, the J call TRBJ1-3; no definite D call. The CDR3 totals 15 residues. CDR1 SGHNT and CDR2 YYREEE come from the germline V gene (reference sequence). The V gene lost 3 bases and the J gene lost 0 bases, with 10 bases spanning the gap. The CDR3 loop is CASSSPGDSGNTIYF. CDR3 in DNA: TGTGCCAGCAGCTCCCCAGGCGACTCTGGAAACACCATATATTTT.

The chain uses TRBV5-4 and TRBJ2-5, with 14 bases matching TRBD2. CDR1 is SGHNT, CDR2 YYREEE, per germline (reference sequence). The ends lost 3 bases at V and 0 bases at J; junction bases unmatched: 4. The CDR3 has 17 amino acids. The CDR3 here is CASSSGLAGANQETQYF. In nucleotides, the CDR3 is TGTGCCAGCAGCTCGGGACTAGCGGGGGCCAACCAAGAGACCCAGTACTTC.

This CDR3 is CASSLNTGTHEKLFF. In DNA form, the CDR3 reads TGCGCCAGCAGCTTGAATACCGGGACACATGAAAAACTGTTTTTT. J is TRBJ1-4 and V is TRBV5-1; D perhaps matches TRBD1 (6 bases). The CDR3 has 15 amino acids. Germline V lookup: CDR1 SGHRS, CDR2 YFSETQ. V lost 1 base and J lost 6, with 13 bases in between.

As regards this clone: Other DNA sequences of this sample code for an identical CDR3. The CDR3 sequence is CASSVDPVQPQHF. CDR3 nucleotides: TGTGCCAGCAGCGTAGATCCGGTCCAGCCCCAGCATTTT. The chain uses TRBV9 and TRBJ1-5; the D is unclear. CDR1 is SGDLS, CDR2 YYNGEE, per germline. The V end was cut by 0 bases, the J end by 7 bases, with 8 bases between. This CDR3 contains 13 residues.

V gene TRBV29-1 combines with J gene TRBJ1-5; TRBD1 aligns across 7 bases. The V gene's germline CDR1 is SQVTM and CDR2 ANQGSEA. This CDR3 has 13 residues. Trimming took 7 bases from V and 3 from J; bases not matched to a gene: 6. This CDR3 reads CSAQDRPNQPQHF. In nucleotides, the CDR3 is TGCAGCGCCCAGGACAGGCCCAATCAGCCCCAGCATTTT.

This chain joins TRBV5-8 and TRBJ1-3; no clear D gene. The CDR3 spans 13 residues. CDR1 is SGHTS, CDR2 YDEGEE, per germline. Trimming took off 4 bases at V and 4 bases at J, with 9 bases between the two ends. The CDR3 sequence: CASSPSRGNTIYF. The DNA for the CDR3 is TGTGCCAGCAGCCCGAGCCGGGGAAACACCATATATTTT.

This clone occurred once. The CDR3 region is CASSLGQSRTDTQYF. Here the CDR3 DNA reads TGTGCCAGCAGCTTGGGACAGAGCCGCACAGATACGCAGTATTTT. The chain carries TRBV7-9 and TRBJ2-3; 7 bases fit TRBD1. After removal of 3 bases from V and 1 base from J, the junction contained 4 bases not matched to a gene. The CDR3 is made up of 15 amino acids. Germline V gene sequence: CDR1 SEHNR, CDR2 FQNEAQ (reference sequence). Complete variable domain (other parts from reference TRBV7-9 and TRBJ2-3): DTGVSQNPRHKITKRGQNVTFRCDPISEHNRLYWYRQTLGQGPEFLTYFQNEAQLEKSRLLSDRFSAERPKGSFSTLEIQRTEQGDSAMYLCASSLGQSRTDTQYFGPGTRLTVL.

This clone appeared many times. This chain connects TRBV7-9 to TRBJ1-6; 7 bases line up with TRBD1. Germline values: CDR1 SEHNR, CDR2 FQNEAQ (reference sequence). CDR3 length: 15 amino acids. V dropped 5 bases and J dropped 7; count of bases not matched to a gene: 8. The CDR3 protein is CASSPGGQSNSPLHF. The CDR3 region has the DNA TGTGCCAGCAGCCCCGGGGGACAGTCAAATTCACCCCTCCACTTT.